This T cell receptor beta chain is drawn from a study of T cell responses to AZD1222 COVID-19 vaccine. Germline CDR1 is KGHSH and CDR2 is LQKENI. The CDR3 is made up of 14 amino acids. Trimming at V came to 1 base and at J to 8 bases, leaving 7 bases not matched to a gene. Data came from immunoSEQ multiplex PCR; TCRdb stores just in-frame clones and leaves some out. The sample yields 55,000 to 70,000 clones, about 88% seen once. Overall study findings and caveats: Among the donors, most were white British and more were female, and clonal diversity was possibly underestimated.

Timing groups of about 4 and about 12 weeks for second doses were pooled. This clone appeared a single time. Its specificity is not known. The V call is TRBV18, the J call TRBJ1-2; the match to TRBD1 covers 7 bases. Sequencing used peripheral blood, obtained 28 days after the second AZD1222 dose. This TCR derives from an adult who received the AZD1222 COVID-19 vaccine. The CDR3 region has the DNA TGTGCCAGCTCACCACAGGGGGACAGTCGGGGCTACACCTTC. Translation: CASSPQGDSRGYTF. Complete variable domain (other parts from reference TRBV18 and TRBJ1-2): NAGVMQNPRHLVRRRGQEARLRCSPMKGHSHVYWYRQLPEEGLKFMVYLQKENIIDESGMPKERFSAEFPKEGPSILRIQQVVRGDSAAYFCASSPQGDSRGYTFGSGTRLTVV.